Listed below are T cell receptor beta chains from one sample, sequenced in a study of blood T cell dynamics during melanoma immunotherapy. Assay: immunoSEQ multiplex PCR; the TCRdb copy retains only in-frame clones and omits some. The profile shows some 15,000 clones, 86% of them singletons. The sequencing here drew on blood, taken from a patient treated with checkpoint blockade. All receptors come from a human donor with melanoma. CDR3s include the opening cysteine and the closing phenylalanine or tryptophan. The order of the fields is clone size, J gene, D gene, V gene, CDR3 DNA, CDR3 protein. D genes are given only for firm matches. Only some rows state a clone size, as once, few, many or a class for expanded clones.

clone_size: NA; j_call: TRBJ1-2; d_call: NA; v_call: TRBV2; cdr3_nt: TGTGCCAGCATAGCTTGGGAGGGGAACTATGGCTACACCTTC; cdr3_aa: CASIAWEGNYGYTF
clone_size: NA; j_call: TRBJ2-5; d_call: NA; v_call: TRBV30; cdr3_nt: TGTGCCTGGTCGCCCCAGGGGGGAGAGACCCAGTACTTC; cdr3_aa: CAWSPQGGETQYF
clone_size: NA; j_call: TRBJ2-5; d_call: NA; v_call: TRBV7-9; cdr3_nt: TGTGCCAGCAGCCAATCCCGGCTTCGTTGGGACCAAGAGACCCAGTACTTC; cdr3_aa: CASSQSRLRWDQETQYF
clone_size: NA; j_call: TRBJ1-2; d_call: NA; v_call: TRBV29-1; cdr3_nt: TGCAGCGCGAGGGACCTTTCTAACTATGGCTACACCTTC; cdr3_aa: CSARDLSNYGYTF
clone_size: NA; j_call: TRBJ1-5; d_call: TRBD1; v_call: TRBV2; cdr3_nt: TGTGCCAGCAGCCCGGGACAGCCAAATCAGCCCCAGCATTTT; cdr3_aa: CASSPGQPNQPQHF
clone_size: few; j_call: TRBJ1-4; d_call: NA; v_call: TRBV4-1; cdr3_nt: TGCGCCAGCAGTCTCAAAAGCGGGACCGCGAATGAAAAACTGTTTTTT; cdr3_aa: CASSLKSGTANEKLFF
clone_size: NA; j_call: TRBJ1-2; d_call: NA; v_call: TRBV7-2; cdr3_nt: TGTGCCAGCAGCTTATCACGGAGTGCTAACTATGGCTACACCTTC; cdr3_aa: CASSLSRSANYGYTF
clone_size: NA; j_call: TRBJ2-5; d_call: NA; v_call: TRBV6-5; cdr3_nt: TGTGCCAGCAGTTACAGACAGGAGGGGCGCGGGCAGTACTTC; cdr3_aa: CASSYRQEGRGQYF
clone_size: NA; j_call: TRBJ1-3; d_call: TRBD1; v_call: TRBV2; cdr3_nt: TGTGCCAGCAGTCAGGACAGGGCCTCTGGAAACACCATATATTTT; cdr3_aa: CASSQDRASGNTIYF
clone_size: large; j_call: TRBJ2-7; d_call: NA; v_call: TRBV6-1; cdr3_nt: TGTGCCAGCAGTCCTACTTTACAGGGCTACGAGCAGTACTTC; cdr3_aa: CASSPTLQGYEQYF
clone_size: NA; j_call: TRBJ1-2; d_call: NA; v_call: TRBV20-1; cdr3_nt: TGCAGTGCTGCGGGAAACTATGGCTACACCTTC; cdr3_aa: CSAAGNYGYTF
clone_size: few; j_call: TRBJ2-7; d_call: NA; v_call: TRBV5-1; cdr3_nt: TGCGCCAGCAGTCGGCAGGGCGGCGACGAGCAGTACTTC; cdr3_aa: CASSRQGGDEQYF
clone_size: NA; j_call: TRBJ1-6; d_call: NA; v_call: TRBV30; cdr3_nt: TGTGCCTGGAAACGTGGGGGAATCAGCTCCTATAATTCACCCCTCCACTTT; cdr3_aa: CAWKRGGISSYNSPLHF
clone_size: NA; j_call: TRBJ2-4; d_call: NA; v_call: TRBV11-3; cdr3_nt: TGTGCCAGCAGCTTAGCACTACCCATAGCCAAAAACATTCAGTACTTC; cdr3_aa: CASSLALPIAKNIQYF
clone_size: once; j_call: TRBJ1-4; d_call: NA; v_call: TRBV5-6; cdr3_nt: TGTGCCAGCAGCCCCGGTGGGGGTGAAAAACTGTTTTTT; cdr3_aa: CASSPGGGEKLFF
clone_size: NA; j_call: TRBJ2-6; d_call: NA; v_call: TRBV7-9; cdr3_nt: TGTGCCAGCAGCCTAAGGGGGGGGGCACCCTCTGGGGCCAACGTCCTGACTTTC; cdr3_aa: CASSLRGGAPSGANVLTF
clone_size: NA; j_call: TRBJ1-2; d_call: NA; v_call: TRBV30; cdr3_nt: TGTGCCTGGACCCGGGACGTTGAGGGCTACACCTTC; cdr3_aa: CAWTRDVEGYTF
clone_size: NA; j_call: TRBJ2-3; d_call: TRBD2; v_call: TRBV6-6; cdr3_nt: TGTGCCAGCAGGTCCTCTAACGGGGGGAACACAGATACGCAGTATTTT; cdr3_aa: CASRSSNGGNTDTQYF
clone_size: NA; j_call: TRBJ1-6; d_call: TRBD1; v_call: TRBV5-6; cdr3_nt: TGTGCCAGCAGTTCCCGACAGGGCAGCGGTTCACCCCTCCACTTT; cdr3_aa: CASSSRQGSGSPLHF
clone_size: once; j_call: TRBJ2-7; d_call: TRBD1; v_call: TRBV5-4; cdr3_nt: TGTGCCAGCAGCGCCGACAGGGGATCCTACGAGCAGTACTTC; cdr3_aa: CASSADRGSYEQYF
clone_size: NA; j_call: TRBJ1-4; d_call: NA; v_call: TRBV6-1; cdr3_nt: TGTGCCAGCAGTGAAGTGGGGTGGTCTAATGAAAAACTGTTTTTT; cdr3_aa: CASSEVGWSNEKLFF
clone_size: NA; j_call: TRBJ2-1; d_call: TRBD1; v_call: TRBV30; cdr3_nt: TGTGCCTGGAGGTTGGGACAGGGGGCCTATGAGCAGTTCTTC; cdr3_aa: CAWRLGQGAYEQFF
clone_size: NA; j_call: TRBJ2-4; d_call: TRBD2; v_call: TRBV2; cdr3_nt: TGTGCCAGCAGGAGTGGGAGGGGTAACATTCAGTACTTC; cdr3_aa: CASRSGRGNIQYF